This T cell receptor (beta chain) stems from a study of read filtering for tumor transcriptome and immune sequencing. Study-wide context: Transcriptome libraries were built from DNase-treated RNA. Findings and caveats of the study: Sorted CD138-negative bone marrow cells were not purified T cells.

This CDR3 is built from 13 residues. From germline, CDR1 is MNHEY and CDR2 SVGAGI. Trimming pared 5 bases from V and 6 bases from J, leaving 11 bases between. The sample holds a few counts of this clonotype. Its antigen is currently unknown. This library used approximately 0.4 ug RNA and molecular barcoded adaptors spanning alpha/delta and beta/gamma chains. A single record per CDR3 protein comes from TCRdb applying MiXCR to the reads. The profile shows roughly 2,300 distinct CDR3 sequences, 65% of them singletons. The clonotype comes from a donor at least 40 years old with multiple myeloma. This table probably holds off-target reads from a library built for another chain. V gene TRBV6-5 combines with J gene TRBJ2-1; possibly TRBD1 or TRBD2 for D (5 bases each). Sequenced input: a population of CD138-negative cells sorted from bone marrow. Here the CDR3 reads CASSPSGANEQFF. The CDR3 DNA reads as TGTGCCAGCAGTCCGTCCGGGGCCAATGAGCAGTTCTTC.